The present T cell receptor (beta chain) was sequenced within a study of T cells in Graves' hyperthyroidism and ophthalmopathy. This clonotype was recorded a few times. Its antigen remains unidentified. Amplified regions were TCR beta CDR3 sequences from RNA transcripts. TCR CDR3 underwent first-round RT-PCR with the HTBI primer set. Using its own MiXCR run on the multiplex PCR reads, TCRdb lists one record per CDR3 protein. This sample has under 750,000 distinct CDR3 sequences, with approximately 18% found just once. Findings of the study overall: Among thyroid clonotypes expanded above 0.001, most also appeared in blood.

Material: blood. This receptor was taken from a woman between 50 and 59 years old with Graves' hyperthyroidism that later progressed to Graves' ophthalmopathy.

CDR3 coding DNA: TGTGCCAGCAGCCCCCCTGGCGGGGGAATATACGAGCAGTACTTC. It encodes CASSPPGGGIYEQYF. The chain is built from TRBV7-2 and TRBJ2-7, with 7 bases identical to TRBD2. This CDR3 is built from 15 residues. The germline CDR1 and CDR2 sequences are SGHTA and FQGNSA. The V and J ends lost 5 bases and 4 bases, in that order; junction bases with no gene match: 11.